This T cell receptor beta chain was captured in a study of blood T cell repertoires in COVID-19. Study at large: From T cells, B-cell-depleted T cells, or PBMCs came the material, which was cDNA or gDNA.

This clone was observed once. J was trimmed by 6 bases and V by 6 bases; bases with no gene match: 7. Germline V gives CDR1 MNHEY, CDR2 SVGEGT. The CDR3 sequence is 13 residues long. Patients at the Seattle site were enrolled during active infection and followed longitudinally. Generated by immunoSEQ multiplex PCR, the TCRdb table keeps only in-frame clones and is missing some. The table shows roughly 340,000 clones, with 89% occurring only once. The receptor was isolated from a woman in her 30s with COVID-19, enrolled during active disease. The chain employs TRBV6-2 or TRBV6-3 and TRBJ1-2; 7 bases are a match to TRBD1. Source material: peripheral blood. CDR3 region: CASSPRGADGYTF. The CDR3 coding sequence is TGTGCCAGCAGCCCCAGGGGGGCTGATGGCTACACCTTC.